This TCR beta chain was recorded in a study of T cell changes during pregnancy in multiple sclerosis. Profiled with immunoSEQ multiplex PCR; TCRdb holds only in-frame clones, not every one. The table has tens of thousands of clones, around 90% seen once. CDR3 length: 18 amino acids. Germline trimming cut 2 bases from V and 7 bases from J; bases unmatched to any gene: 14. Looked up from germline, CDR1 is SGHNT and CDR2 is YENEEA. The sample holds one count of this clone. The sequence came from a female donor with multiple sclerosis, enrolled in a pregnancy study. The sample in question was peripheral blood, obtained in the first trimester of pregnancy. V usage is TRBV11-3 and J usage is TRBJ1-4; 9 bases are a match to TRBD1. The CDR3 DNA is TGTGCCAGCAGCTTATGCCCCAACGACAGGGGGGATACTGAAAAACTGTTTTTT. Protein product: CASSLCPNDRGDTEKLFF.